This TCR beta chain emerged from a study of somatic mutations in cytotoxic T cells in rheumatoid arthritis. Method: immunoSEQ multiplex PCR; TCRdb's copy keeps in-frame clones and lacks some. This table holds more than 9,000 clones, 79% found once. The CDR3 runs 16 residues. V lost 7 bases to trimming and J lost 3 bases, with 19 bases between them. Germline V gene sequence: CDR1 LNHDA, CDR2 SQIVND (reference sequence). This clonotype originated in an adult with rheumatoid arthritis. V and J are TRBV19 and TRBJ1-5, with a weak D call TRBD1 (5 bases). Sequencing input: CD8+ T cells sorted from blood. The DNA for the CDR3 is TGTGCCAGTACCTCATATCCTGACAGTTCCAATCAGCCCCAGCATTTT. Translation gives CASTSYPDSSNQPQHF. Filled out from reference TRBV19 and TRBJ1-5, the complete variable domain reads DGGITQSPKYLFRKEGQNVTLSCEQNLNHDAMYWYRQDPGQGLRLIYYSQIVNDFQKGDIAEGYSVSREKKESFPLTVTSAQKNPTAFYLCASTSYPDSSNQPQHFGDGTRLSIL.